One T cell receptor beta chain is described in this entry. What antigen it recognizes has not been identified. Base qualities are not provided; no much larger clone lies one nucleotide away. The immunoSEQ Assay was used to sequence TCR beta CDR3 regions from DNA. The authors' analysis ran thus. T cell density was computed as TCR beta template counts normalized to usable DNA estimated by amplifying housekeeping genes. Richness was estimated using the preseqR package, with extrapolation to 400,000 templates for PBMC samples and to 120,000 templates for tissue samples. Clonality was taken to be one minus Pielou's evenness. Differential abundance testing on productive amino-acid clonotypes, with a minimum total count of 5 and an alpha of 0.1, was used to identify tissue-enriched TCRs. The Jaccard Index and the Morisita Overlap Index were used to quantify repertoire overlap between compartments. GLIPH grouped TCR beta CDR3s together with public tetramer-defined viral CDR3s, and a viral motif had to include at least three viral sequences and show V-gene enrichment. TCRdb stores this immuneACCESS table with in-frame sequences only. Part of the clones is absent; in the studies checked, under half of the shortfall reflects unresolved V genes, and no reason is known for the rest. That table is the source of V, J and clone size, and D and trimming were worked out from the DNA. A total of fewer than 45,000 clones appear in this sample, around nine tenths of them only once. The ten largest clones represent 2.6% of the sample.

This record comes from a study of T cells in localized non-small cell lung cancer (TCRdb year 2020). Regarding the research as a whole: Comparing tumors with uninvolved tumor-adjacent lungs, the study looked at the T cell repertoires of fewer than 250 patients with early-stage NSCLC. NSCLC patients had a mean age of roughly 66 years, and fewer than 150 were male and 107 female. The cohort consisted of approximately 240 treatment-naive NSCLC patients whose localized lung tumors had been resected.

At diagnosis, tumor, uninvolved tumor-adjacent lung and peripheral blood were collected and then preserved as a mix of FFPE and fresh-frozen material. Blood samples were analyzed as peripheral blood mononuclear cells for TCR repertoire profiling. General findings and caveats noted by the study authors: Higher blood T cell density associated with longer overall survival, while higher adjacent-lung clonality associated with shorter survival. Uninvolved tumor-adjacent lung showed the highest T cell clonality, higher than tumor, which suggests more focused antigenic responses in the uninvolved tumor-adjacent lung. Of the top 100 tumor clones, a median of roughly 57 were detected in paired uninvolved adjacent lung; roughly 26 were also among that lung's top 100. Because the study design was exploratory, TCR variables were selected using unadjusted p-values without false-discovery rate correction. Because multi-region sequencing of the tumors was not done, intratumor heterogeneity could not be ruled out.

Sequences were derived from peripheral blood, sampled before any cancer treatment. The TCR sequence derives from a female donor aged 60 or older with stage I squamous cell lung carcinoma.

The CDR3 corresponds to CASSQGVAGANYGYTF. The DNA sequence is given as TGCGCCAGCAGCCAAGGGGTGGCGGGGGCAAACTATGGCTACACCTTC. Rearrangement joined TRBV4-3 to TRBJ1-2, and possibly TRBD1, on 6 matching bases. Per the germline V gene, LGHNA is the CDR1 and YSLEER is the CDR2. CDR3 length: 16 amino acids, cysteine to phenylalanine. The CDR3 DNA has 48 bases and is translated from base 1. V loses 1 base of germline sequence and J loses 2 bases, and the interval between the two ends is 14 bases.